The 7 T cell receptor beta chains below were found in one sample sequenced in a study of T-cell reconstitution after alpha-beta-depleted transplantation in children. Preparing the TCRbeta library involved the use of unique molecular identifiers. TCRdb ran MiXCR on the PCR reads and lists one entry per CDR3 protein. The table has about 510,000 distinct CDR3 sequences, 11% seen once. Sample: PBMCs, mostly from graft donor cells, taken 180 days after TCRalphabeta/CD19-depleted stem cell transplant. The source is a female patient aged 2 to 10 who had a stem cell transplant for aplastic anemia, so the T cells may come from the graft donor.

Only a few counts were recorded for this clonotype. The chain joins TRBV12-3 or TRBV12-4 to TRBJ2-7; 9 positions agree with TRBD1. This CDR3 is 15 amino acids long. Unmatched junction bases numbered 8, after V lost 5 bases and J lost 3 bases. The CDR3 DNA follows: TGTGCCAGCAGTGATCTTGGGACAGGGATCTACGAGCAGTACGTC. Protein product: CASSDLGTGIYEQYV.

This clonotype has just a few counts. V is TRBV12-3 or TRBV12-4 and J is TRBJ2-1, with 7 nucleotides matching TRBD1. Losses at the gene ends were 6 bases for V and 6 bases for J; bases not matched to a gene: 8. The CDR3 contains 14 residues. CDR3 bases: TGTGCCAGCAGCCGGGACAGTTCGGCCAATGAGCAGTTCTTC. It yields the protein CASSRDSSANEQFF.

This clonotype was counted between two and nine times. This chain uses TRBV7-3 with TRBJ2-3; tentatively, D is TRBD1 (6 bases). In germline, CDR1 is SGHTA, CDR2 FQGTGA. The germline V and J ends were trimmed by 1 base and 2 bases, with 28 bases remaining between them. The CDR3 runs 21 residues. This CDR3 is CASSLRPPGQNNLLFTDTQYF. CDR3 nucleotides: TGTGCCAGCAGCTTAAGGCCCCCAGGACAGAATAATTTGCTTTTCACAGATACGCAGTATTTT.

This clonotype was picked up a small number of times. The chain uses TRBV5-1 and TRBJ1-2; D gene ambiguous. The V gene lost 6 bases and the J gene lost 4 bases, with 13 bases spanning the gap. This CDR3 is built from 13 residues. Germline CDR1 SGHRS, CDR2 YFSETQ. CDR3 residues: CASTWNPGYGYTF. In nucleotides, the CDR3 is TGCGCCAGCACGTGGAACCCTGGCTATGGCTACACCTTC. Supplemented by reference TRBV5-1 and TRBJ1-2, the full variable domain reads KAGVTQTPRYLIKTRGQQVTLSCSPISGHRSVSWYQQTPGQGLQFLFEYFSETQRNKGNFPGRFSGRQFSNSRSEMNVSTLELGDSALYLCASTWNPGYGYTFGSGTRLTVV.

This clonotype was detected only a few times. The genes are TRBV12-5 and TRBJ1-1, with 9 bases aligning to TRBD1. Germline CDR1 and CDR2: LGHNT and FRNRAP. This CDR3 is 16 amino acids long. The V segment lost 1 base and the J segment 0 bases; nucleotides outside the gene matches: 3. Written as DNA, the CDR3 is TGTGCTAGTGGTTTGGCCCGACAGGGGGTGAACACTGAAGCTTTCTTT. It encodes CASGLARQGVNTEAFF. The full variable domain, in which reference TRBV12-5 and TRBJ1-1 provide the parts outside the CDR3, is DARVTQTPRHKVTEMGQEVTMRCQPILGHNTVFWYRQTMMQGLELLAYFRNRAPLDDSGMPKDRFSAEMPDATLATLKIQPSEPRDSAVYFCASGLARQGVNTEAFFGQGTRLTVV.

This clonotype was seen many times. This sequence joins TRBV29-1 and TRBJ2-3; 7 bases fit TRBD1. This CDR3 comprises 14 residues. V shed 0 bases, J shed 5 bases, and the junction held 5 bases outside the gene matches. Germline V lookup: CDR1 SQVTM, CDR2 ANQGSEA. The CDR3 sequence is CSVEEGDSGDTQYF. The CDR3 nucleotides are TGCAGCGTTGAAGAGGGGGACAGTGGAGATACGCAGTATTTT.

This clonotype was observed a handful of times. The V and J genes are TRBV9 and TRBJ2-7; either TRBD1 or TRBD2 may fit D (5 bases each). CDR3 length: 13 amino acids. The V gene lost 3 bases and the J gene lost 2 bases, with 9 bases spanning the gap. Germline V gives CDR1 SGDLS, CDR2 YYNGEE. CDR3 residues: CASSGDPPYEQYV. The CDR3 DNA is TGTGCCAGCAGCGGGGACCCACCCTACGAGCAGTACGTC.